The rows below give T cell receptor beta chains drawn from one sample of a study of T cells after yellow fever vaccination. TCRdb analysed the 5' RACE reads with MiXCR anew, one entry per CDR3 protein. The repertoire holds approximately 340,000 distinct CDR3 sequences, with 8.7% as singletons. The material sequenced was PBMCs, taken on the day of the first yellow fever vaccination. The receptors were sampled from a man aged 18 to 29 who received the YFV17D yellow fever vaccine. CDR3s include the opening cysteine and the closing phenylalanine or tryptophan. A D gene is named only where the DNA matches it firmly. Expanded clones are given a class, and other clones once, few, many or no size at all.

CASSPAGGTGELFF TGTGCCAGCTCACCGGCAGGAGGCACCGGGGAGCTGTTTTTT many . TRBJ2-2 TRBV18
CAIMALAGNTDTQYF TGTGCCATCATGGCCCTAGCGGGGAACACAGATACGCAGTATTTT . TRBD2 TRBJ2-3 TRBV10-3
CAISEWGQETQYF TGTGCCATCAGTGAGTGGGGGCAAGAGACCCAGTACTTC . . TRBJ2-5 TRBV10-3
CASTNQAASYEQYF TGTGCCAGCACAAACCAAGCGGCCTCCTACGAGCAGTACTTC few . TRBJ2-7 TRBV2
CASSFDGQGAYGQTQYF TGTGCCAGCAGCTTTGACGGACAGGGGGCCTATGGGCAGACCCAGTACTTC . TRBD1 TRBJ2-5 TRBV7-2
CASSFEMGMNTEAFF TGTGCCAGCAGCTTCGAAATGGGGATGAACACTGAAGCTTTCTTT many . TRBJ1-1 TRBV5-4
CASSLTGWGSTDTQYF TGTGCCAGCAGCCTCACCGGGTGGGGGAGCACAGATACGCAGTATTTT few . TRBJ2-3 TRBV13
CASSLQALTGTGTNSPLHF TGCGCCAGCAGCTTGCAGGCCCTTACCGGGACAGGGACCAATTCACCCCTCCACTTT few TRBD1 TRBJ1-6 TRBV5-1
CASSLIGGASGELFF TGTGCCAGCAGTTTGATTGGGGGCGCGTCCGGGGAGCTGTTTTTT few . TRBJ2-2 TRBV12-3/TRBV12-4
CAWAGTGTYEQYF TGTGCCTGGGCTGGGACAGGGACCTACGAGCAGTACTTC many TRBD1 TRBJ2-7 TRBV30
CASGLVGREAFF TGTGCTAGTGGTTTGGTAGGGCGTGAAGCTTTCTTT many . TRBJ1-1 TRBV12-5
CASSLEPTSATDTQYF TGCGCCAGCAGCTTGGAGCCGACTAGCGCCACAGATACGCAGTATTTT . TRBD2 TRBJ2-3 TRBV5-1
CASSEEAGGNSPLHF TGCGCCAGCAGTGAGGAGGCAGGGGGCAATTCACCCCTCCACTTT . TRBD1 TRBJ1-6 TRBV10-2
CASSLGLQGSGYTF TGCGCCAGCAGCTTGGGTTTACAGGGAAGCGGCTACACCTTC . . TRBJ1-2 TRBV5-1
CASSQTTGFSGELFF TGTGCCAGCAGCCAAACCACAGGGTTTAGCGGGGAGCTGTTTTTT many . TRBJ2-2 TRBV4-2
CAISPTQGLLHEQYF TGTGCCATCAGCCCGACACAGGGGTTGCTCCACGAGCAGTACTTC many TRBD1 TRBJ2-7 TRBV10-3